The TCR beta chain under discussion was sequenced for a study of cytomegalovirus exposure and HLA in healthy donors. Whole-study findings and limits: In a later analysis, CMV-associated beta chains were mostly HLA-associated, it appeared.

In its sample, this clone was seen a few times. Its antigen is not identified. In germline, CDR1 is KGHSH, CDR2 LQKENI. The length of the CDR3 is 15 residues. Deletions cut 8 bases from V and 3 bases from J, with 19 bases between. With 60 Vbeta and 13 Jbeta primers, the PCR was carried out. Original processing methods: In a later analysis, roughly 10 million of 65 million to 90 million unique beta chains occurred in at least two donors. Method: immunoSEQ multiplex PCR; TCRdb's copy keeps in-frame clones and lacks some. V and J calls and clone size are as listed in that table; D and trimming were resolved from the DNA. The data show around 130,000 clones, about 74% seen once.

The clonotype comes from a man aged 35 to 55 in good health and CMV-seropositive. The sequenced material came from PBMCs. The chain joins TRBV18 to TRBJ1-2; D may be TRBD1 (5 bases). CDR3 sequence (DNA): TGTGCCAGCGAGCAGGGTCGACTTTTAGACTATGGCTACACCTTC. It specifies CASEQGRLLDYGYTF.